This T cell receptor beta chain comes out of a study of blood T cell repertoires in COVID-19. On the study more broadly: Sample material is recorded as cDNA or gDNA derived from T cells, B-cell-depleted T cells, or PBMCs.

Some clones are missing from TCRdb's copy, which holds only in-frame ones; the method was immunoSEQ multiplex PCR. The profile shows roughly 330,000 clones, around 87% of them singletons. Germline V CDR1 and CDR2: MGHRA, YSYEKL. V lost 0 bases, J lost 8 bases, and 4 bases stayed unmatched. The CDR3 covers 16 residues. This clonotype was obtained from a woman aged 30 to 39 who had recovered from COVID-19. This sequence joins TRBV4-1 and TRBJ1-4, with 12 bases that match TRBD1. Material for sequencing was PBMCs or T cells enriched from blood (not recorded which). CDR3 nucleotides: TGCGCCAGCAGCCAAGATCTGGGGACAGGGGGCGAAAAACTGTTTTTT. It encodes CASSQDLGTGGEKLFF.